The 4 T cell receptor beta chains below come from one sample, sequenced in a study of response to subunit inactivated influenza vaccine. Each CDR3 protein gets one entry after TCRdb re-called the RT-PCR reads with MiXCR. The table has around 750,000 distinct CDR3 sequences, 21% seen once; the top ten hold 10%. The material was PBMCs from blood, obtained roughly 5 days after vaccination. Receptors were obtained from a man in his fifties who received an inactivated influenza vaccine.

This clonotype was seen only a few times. The CDR3 loop is CSVVGTTTNEKLFF. CDR3 DNA sequence: TGCAGCGTTGTAGGCACCACAACTAATGAAAAACTGTTTTTT. The V gene is TRBV29-1, the J gene TRBJ1-4; D uncertain. The germline V gene encodes CDR1 SQVTM and CDR2 ANQGSEA. V was trimmed by 4 bases and J by 0 bases, leaving 9 bases between them. The CDR3 runs 14 residues.

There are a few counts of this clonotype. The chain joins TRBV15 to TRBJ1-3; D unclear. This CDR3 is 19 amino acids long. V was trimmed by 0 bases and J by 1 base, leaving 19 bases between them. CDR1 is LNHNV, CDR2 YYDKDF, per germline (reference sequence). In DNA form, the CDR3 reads TGTGCCACCAGCAGAGATGTGAAGCCGGGCCCAGGTTCTGGAAACACCATATATTTT. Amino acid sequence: CATSRDVKPGPGSGNTIYF.

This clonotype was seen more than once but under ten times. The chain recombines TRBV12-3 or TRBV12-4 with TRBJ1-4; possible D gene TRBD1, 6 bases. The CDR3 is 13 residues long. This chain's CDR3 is CASGQGTNEKLFF. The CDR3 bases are TGTGCTTCCGGGCAGGGGACTAATGAAAAACTGTTTTTT.

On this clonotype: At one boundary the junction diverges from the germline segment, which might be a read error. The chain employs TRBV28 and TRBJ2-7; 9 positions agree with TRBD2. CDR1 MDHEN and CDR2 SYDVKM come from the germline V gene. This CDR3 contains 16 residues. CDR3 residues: CAGRPFGLAGSYEQYF. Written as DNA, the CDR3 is TGTGCCGGCAGGCCCTTCGGGCTAGCGGGATCCTACGAGCAGTACTTC.